This T cell receptor beta chain was captured in a study of T-cell reconstitution after alpha-beta-depleted transplantation in children. Unique molecular identifiers were incorporated during preparation of the TCRbeta library. TCRdb itself ran the PCR reads through MiXCR, one entry per CDR3 protein. Found here are around 580,000 distinct CDR3 sequences, approximately 22% of them singletons; the top ten hold roughly 15%. Germline CDR1 SGHAT, CDR2 FQNNGV. Trimming took 5 bases from V and 5 from J; bases not matched to a gene: 11. The CDR3 consists of 15 residues. This sequence was found in a boy in the first two years of life who had a stem cell transplant for acute myeloid leukemia, so the T cells may come from the graft donor. The chain employs TRBV11-2 and TRBJ2-5; 7 bases are a match to TRBD1. The source material was PBMCs, mostly from graft donor cells, sampled 360 days after TCRalphabeta/CD19-depleted stem cell transplant. The DNA of the CDR3 is TGTGCCAGCAGCCCGCCCAGGGGGTGGGGGGAGACCCAGTACTTC. Encoded protein: CASSPPRGWGETQYF.